This T cell receptor (beta chain) was identified during a study of blood T cells in healthy people across ages. Study results and limitations: Donor CMV status, an unknown factor, possibly confounded changes in expanded clonotypes.

This clonotype was seen at least ten times. Its antigen is currently unknown. Primers used in a second PCR of roughly 6 to 12 cycles were a sample-barcoded 5' primer and a J-beta primer mix. TCRdb redid the calling of the 5' RACE reads with MiXCR, one entry per CDR3 protein. The sample records 550,000 to 700,000 distinct CDR3 sequences, 27% being singletons. This CDR3 has 13 residues. The trim removed 8 bases at V and 1 base at J, leaving 3 bases unmatched. CDR1 is MNHNY, CDR2 SVGAGI, per germline (reference sequence). V gene TRBV6-6 combines with J gene TRBJ2-3; 7 nucleotides align to TRBD2. The source is a woman in her 70s in good health. Input material: blood. CDR3 sequence (DNA): TGTGCCAGCGGGCTAGCGGGCACAGATACGCAGTATTTT. This translates into CASGLAGTDTQYF.